A single sample is the source of the 20 T cell receptor beta chains below, sequenced in a study of vaccination effects on CD4 cells after COVID-19. Having been cultured for 10 days, the cells underwent CD4+ T cell isolation. Their antigen targets remain unknown. Assay used: immunoSEQ multiplex PCR; TCRdb lists only in-frame clones, some missing. The table includes tens of thousands of clones, approximately 70% detected once. The sample was CD4+ T cells from PBMCs cultured without peptide, taken before COVID-19 vaccination. These receptors came from a human donor who had a prior SARS-CoV-2 infection.

This sequence joins TRBV11-3 and TRBJ2-7; D remains ambiguous. There are 13 residues in the CDR3. Germline V gene data show CDR1 as SGHNT and CDR2 as YENEEA. Trimming removed 4 bases at V and 6 bases at J, with 13 bases between. CDR3 loop: CASSSPTVTEQYF. In DNA form, the CDR3 reads TGTGCCAGCAGCTCCCCGACTGTGACCGAGCAGTACTTC.

The J gene is TRBJ2-7, the V gene TRBV7-9; D unresolved. V lost 9 bases and J 7 bases, leaving 10 bases between the germline ends. This CDR3 region has 10 residues. In germline, CDR1 is SEHNR, CDR2 FQNEAQ (reference sequence). Written as DNA, the CDR3 is TGTGCCAGTGGTGGAAGTGAGCAGTACTTC. The encoded protein is CASGGSEQYF.

The sample holds a few counts of this clone. V and J are TRBV28 and TRBJ1-1, with D possibly matching TRBD1 (5 bases). Germline CDR1 is MDHEN and CDR2 is SYDVKM. Trimming removed 7 bases at V and 10 bases at J, with 16 bases between. This CDR3 is 12 amino acids long. CDR3 bases: TGTGCCAGCACTATCAACAGGCACGGAGCTTTCTTT. Residues: CASTINRHGAFF.

This rearrangement joins TRBV6-2 or TRBV6-3 to TRBJ2-7, with 7 nucleotides matching TRBD1. The CDR3 loop spans 15 amino acids. V shed 2 bases and J 5 bases; nucleotides not matched to a gene: 9. Germline loops: CDR1 MNHEY, CDR2 SVGEGT. Here the CDR3 DNA reads TGTGCCAGCAGTTACCAAGGGGGCGCGAGGAACGAGCAGTACTTC. Translated, it gives CASSYQGGARNEQYF.

The CDR3 DNA sequence: TGTGCCAGCAGCGGGGGGGCCTATGAGACCCAGTACTTC. Protein: CASSGGAYETQYF. This chain links TRBV7-3 with TRBJ2-5; maybe TRBD2 (7 bases). Trimming removed 5 bases at V and 5 bases at J, with 12 bases between. The CDR3 contains 13 residues. Germline CDR1 and CDR2: SGHTA and FQGTGA.

Comments on this clone: A junction boundary mismatches the germline segment, possibly from a read error. V and J are TRBV7-7 and TRBJ2-1; TRBD1 aligns across 7 bases. This CDR3 is built from 15 residues. Germline CDR1 reads SSHAT; CDR2 reads FNYEAQ (reference sequence). CDR3 protein: CASSPGQSPYNEQFF. DNA for the CDR3: TGTGCTAGCAGCCCGGGACAGTCTCCCTACAATGAGCAGTTCTTC.

The CDR3 coding sequence is TGCGCCAGCAGTCAATCGGGAACGACAGGACACCAAGAGACCCAGTACTTC. Its protein is CASSQSGTTGHQETQYF. V gene TRBV23-1 combines with J gene TRBJ2-5; the D gene is possibly TRBD1 (6 bases). TRBV23-1 is sorted into the ORF group, with uncertain function. CDR3 size: 17 residues. The V end was cut by 0 bases, the J end by 0 bases, with 14 bases between.

This chain joins TRBV11-3 and TRBJ2-1; TRBD2 agrees at 8 bases. The CDR3 length is 17 residues. With 3 bases clipped from V and 5 bases from J, the junction kept 12 bases outside the gene matches. CDR1 is SGHNT and CDR2 is YENEEA in the germline V gene. CDR3 region: CASSLNHVAGSHNEQFF. In DNA form, the CDR3 reads TGTGCCAGCAGCTTGAATCATGTAGCGGGGTCTCACAATGAGCAGTTCTTC.

The rearrangement uses TRBV9 and TRBJ2-2, with D perhaps TRBD2 (5 bases). Germline V gene sequence: CDR1 SGDLS, CDR2 YYNGEE. The V and J ends lost 2 bases and 0 bases respectively, with 8 bases between them. CDR3 size: 15 residues. CDR3 loop: CASSVLATNTGELFF. The CDR3 nucleotides are TGTGCCAGCAGCGTCCTAGCCACGAACACCGGGGAGCTGTTTTTT.

This rearrangement joins TRBV7-3 to TRBJ2-2; 12 positions agree with TRBD2. With V trimmed by 5 bases and J by 6 bases, 4 bases remained unmatched. The CDR3 sequence is 15 residues long. Germline V gene sequence: CDR1 SGHTA, CDR2 FQGTGA. The CDR3 coding sequence is TGTGCCAGCAGCCAGACTAGCGGGAGATCCGGGGAGCTGTTTTTT. This sequence encodes CASSQTSGRSGELFF. Full variable domain (remainder filled in from reference TRBV7-3 and TRBJ2-2): GAGVSQTPSNKVTEKGKYVELRCDPISGHTALYWYRQSLGQGPEFLIYFQGTGAADDSGLPNDRFFAVRPEGSVSTLKIQRTERGDSAVYLCASSQTSGRSGELFFGEGSRLTVL.

This clone has just a few counts. J is TRBJ2-3 and V is TRBV11-2; 8 nucleotides agree with TRBD2. Germline V lookup: CDR1 SGHAT, CDR2 FQNNGV. The V gene end was trimmed by 4 bases and the J gene end by 2 bases; junction bases not matched to a gene: 8. The CDR3 is 16 residues long. The chain's CDR3 is CASSSLAGHTTDTQYF. Written as DNA, the CDR3 is TGTGCCAGCAGCTCCTTAGCGGGGCACACCACAGATACGCAGTATTTT.

This chain connects TRBV11-2 to TRBJ1-2; D might be TRBD1 (6 bases). CDR1 SGHAT and CDR2 FQNNGV come from the germline V gene. There are 14 residues in the CDR3. V was cut by 5 bases and J by 5 bases, with 15 bases left in between. The DNA of the CDR3 is TGTGCCAGCAGCCGCCGGACAGTCACTTATGGCTACACCTTC. This codes for CASSRRTVTYGYTF.

The chain recombines TRBV2 with TRBJ1-2, with 11 nucleotides matching TRBD1. Unmatched junction bases numbered 10, after V lost 8 bases and J lost 5 bases. CDR1 is SNHLY, CDR2 FYNNEI, per germline. The CDR3 consists of 15 residues. This CDR3 is CASLSDRGRGYGYTF. Written as DNA, the CDR3 is TGTGCCAGCCTTTCGGACAGGGGGCGCGGATATGGCTACACCTTC.

The chain links TRBV7-2 to TRBJ2-5, with 9 bases lining up with TRBD2. V shed 0 bases, J shed 1 base, and the junction held 3 bases outside the gene matches. CDR1 is SGHTA and CDR2 is FQGNSA in the germline V gene. CDR3 length: 16 amino acids. CDR3: CASSLASGGIQETQYF. As DNA, the CDR3 is TGTGCCAGCAGCTTAGCGAGCGGGGGGATCCAAGAGACCCAGTACTTC.

The chain carries TRBV6-1 and TRBJ2-7; unclear D gene. The CDR3 spans 14 residues. The germline V and J ends were trimmed by 1 base and 2 bases, with 9 bases remaining between them. Germline values: CDR1 MNHNS, CDR2 SASEGT. The CDR3 bases are TGTGCCAGCAGTGAAGAATTTCAGGCCTACGAGCAGTACTTC. Encoded protein: CASSEEFQAYEQYF.

This chain joins TRBV6-2 or TRBV6-3 and TRBJ2-1, with TRBD1 matching over 8 bases. The CDR3 is 16 residues long. CDR1 and CDR2 from the germline V gene are MNHEY and SVGEGT. The trim removed 2 bases at V and 8 bases at J, leaving 11 bases unmatched. CDR3: CASSYHQGAWFDEQFF. The CDR3 DNA is TGTGCCAGCAGTTACCACCAGGGGGCCTGGTTCGATGAGCAGTTCTTC.

The CDR3 loop reads CASSPSLYTQYF. The DNA of the CDR3 is TGTGCCAGCAGCCCAAGTCTATATACGCAGTATTTT. This chain uses TRBV6-2 or TRBV6-3 with TRBJ2-3; D gene ambiguous. V gave up 6 bases and J gave up 7 bases, with 11 bases separating them. Germline V CDR1 and CDR2: MNHEY, SVGEGT. The CDR3 consists of 12 residues.

Points on this clone: An end of the junction differs from the germline gene, which may be a read error. This chain uses TRBV5-1 with TRBJ1-3; D is unresolved. The V gene's germline CDR1 is SGHRS and CDR2 YFSETQ. The CDR3 consists of 13 residues. CDR3 protein: CASSFGSGDTIYF. The CDR3 DNA reads TGCGCCAGCAGTTTTGGCTCTGGAGACACCATATATTTT.

The chain employs TRBV19 and TRBJ1-4; 7 bases agree with TRBD1. Germline trimming cut 3 bases from V and 5 bases from J; bases unmatched to any gene: 6. The CDR3 consists of 15 residues. Looked up from germline, CDR1 is LNHDA and CDR2 is SQIVND (reference sequence). CDR3 sequence (DNA): TGTGCCAGTAGTATGACAGGGTATATAAATGAAAAACTGTTTTTT. This codes for CASSMTGYINEKLFF.

Within the sample, this clone is medium-sized. This sequence joins TRBV6-5 and TRBJ2-7; TRBD2 agrees at 8 bases. Germline-derived CDR1 and CDR2 are MNHEY and SVGAGI. The CDR3 consists of 13 residues. The V segment lost 4 bases and the J segment 6 bases; nucleotides outside the gene matches: 5. The CDR3 reads CASSSAGVGEQYF. The DNA of the CDR3 is TGTGCCAGCAGTTCAGCGGGGGTAGGCGAGCAGTACTTC.